This TCR beta chain was sequenced in a study of blood T cell repertoires in COVID-19. Overall study context: Samples came from the United States, Italy and Spain, spanning acute and convalescent COVID-19. T cells, B-cell-depleted T cells, or PBMCs supplied cDNA or gDNA.

Original handling: Amplification with reference gene primers provided the estimates of nucleated cell counts. Here immunoSEQ multiplex PCR was the method, and the copy in TCRdb shows in-frame clones only, minus some. For V, J and clone size, that table is used; D and trimming come from the DNA. Of about 260,000 clones in the sample, around four fifths were seen once. V shed 4 bases and J shed 3 bases, with 13 bases lying between them. Germline CDR1 is SGHDT and CDR2 is YYEEEE. CDR3 length equals 14 residues. The receptor was derived from a man between 60 and 75 years old with acute or convalescent COVID-19. Sequencing was performed on peripheral blood. The chain links TRBV5-6 to TRBJ1-1; D is perhaps TRBD1 (5 bases). The CDR3: CASSHRKGYTEAFF. CDR3 sequence (DNA): TGTGCCAGCAGCCACAGGAAGGGGTACACTGAAGCTTTCTTT.